One and the same sample provided the 28 T cell receptor beta chains below, sequenced in a study of shared clonotypes between healthy human individuals. Assay: immunoSEQ multiplex PCR; the TCRdb copy retains only in-frame clones and omits some. In the table there are roughly 2,000,000 clones, about 95% of which are singletons. CD45RO-negative, CCR7-selected cells formed the naive CD8 fraction, which excluded terminally differentiated effector memory CD45RA+ cells. Sequenced input: naive CD8+ T cells sorted from blood. Source of these receptors: a man aged 18 to 35 in good health.

The chain uses TRBV10-3 and TRBJ1-2, with 7 bases matching TRBD1. V lost 6 bases and J lost 3; bases outside the gene matches: 4. The CDR3 consists of 13 residues. The germline CDR1 and CDR2 sequences are ENHRY and SYGVKD. The DNA for the CDR3 is TGTGCCATCAGACCAGGGGGGGACTATGGCTACACCTTC. It translates to CAIRPGGDYGYTF.

V is TRBV4-3 and J is TRBJ2-2; possibly TRBD1 for D (6 bases). The CDR3 totals 14 residues. Looked up from germline, CDR1 is LGHNA and CDR2 is YSLEER. V was pared by 4 bases and J by 3 bases, with 9 bases between. The CDR3 nucleotides read TGCGCCAGCAGCCGCACAGGGTACACCGGGGAGCTGTTTTTT. This sequence encodes CASSRTGYTGELFF.

The V gene is TRBV7-9, the J gene TRBJ2-7; 13 bases line up with TRBD2. The CDR3 has 16 residues. Trimming took 6 bases from V and 5 from J; bases not matched to a gene: 10. Germline CDR1 SEHNR, CDR2 FQNEAQ (reference sequence). CDR3 protein: CASRRGLAGVRDEQYF. CDR3 bases: TGTGCCAGCAGGCGTGGACTAGCGGGAGTTCGCGACGAGCAGTACTTC. The entire variable domain, with the rest obtained from reference TRBV7-9 and TRBJ2-7, is as follows: DTGVSQNPRHKITKRGQNVTFRCDPISEHNRLYWYRQTLGQGPEFLTYFQNEAQLEKSRLLSDRFSAERPKGSFSTLEIQRTEQGDSAMYLCASRRGLAGVRDEQYFGPGTRLTVT.

The V and J genes are TRBV7-9 and TRBJ2-7, with D possibly matching TRBD1 (6 bases). V was cut by 7 bases and J by 2 bases, with 18 bases left in between. The CDR3 is made up of 15 amino acids. Germline loops: CDR1 SEHNR, CDR2 FQNEAQ (reference sequence). In nucleotides, the CDR3 is TGTGCCAGCACCACTCCGGACAGTCCAACCTACGAGCAGTACTTC. Translation gives CASTTPDSPTYEQYF. The full variable domain, rest sourced from reference TRBV7-9 and TRBJ2-7, is DTGVSQNPRHKITKRGQNVTFRCDPISEHNRLYWYRQTLGQGPEFLTYFQNEAQLEKSRLLSDRFSAERPKGSFSTLEIQRTEQGDSAMYLCASTTPDSPTYEQYFGPGTRLTVT.

J is TRBJ2-4 and V is TRBV7-9; 8 bases are shared with TRBD2. Germline V gene lookup returns CDR1 SEHNR and CDR2 FQNEAQ (reference sequence). The CDR3 consists of 16 residues. J lost 1 base, V lost 1 base, and 3 bases had no gene match. The CDR3 DNA reads TGTGCCAGCAGCTTAGGACTAGCGTCGGCCAAAAACATTCAGTACTTC. This encodes CASSLGLASAKNIQYF. Supplemented by reference TRBV7-9 and TRBJ2-4, the full variable domain reads DTGVSQNPRHKITKRGQNVTFRCDPISEHNRLYWYRQTLGQGPEFLTYFQNEAQLEKSRLLSDRFSAERPKGSFSTLEIQRTEQGDSAMYLCASSLGLASAKNIQYFGAGTRLSVL.

The genes are TRBV10-2 and TRBJ1-1; no definite D call. Trimming cost V 3 bases and J 1 base, with 9 bases left between them. Per the germline V gene, CDR1 is WSHSY and CDR2 is SAAADI. This CDR3 spans 14 amino acids. CDR3 region: CASSDGAWNTEAFF. In nucleotides, the CDR3 is TGCGCCAGCAGTGATGGCGCGTGGAACACTGAAGCTTTCTTT.

Remarks on this clone: Additional DNA sequences in this sample encode the identical CDR3. V usage is TRBV6-5 and J usage is TRBJ2-1, with D maybe TRBD1 (5 bases). Trimming took 6 bases from V and 4 from J, leaving 7 bases between them. CDR1 and CDR2 from the germline V gene are MNHEY and SVGAGI. The CDR3 spans 12 residues. The CDR3 reads CASRDTYNEQFF. The CDR3 DNA reads as TGTGCCAGCAGGGACACATACAATGAGCAGTTCTTC.

CDR3 DNA sequence: TGTGCCAGCAGCTCACAAGTAGGACGGCCTGAGCGCTCCTACGAGCAGTACTTC. Translation: CASSSQVGRPERSYEQYF. The chain is built from TRBV7-9 and TRBJ2-7; no definite D call. Between the trimmed V and J ends, which lost 4 bases and 0 bases, there was a span of 22 bases. The length of the CDR3 is 18 residues. From germline, CDR1 is SEHNR and CDR2 FQNEAQ (reference sequence).

This clone was observed a handful of times. V and J are TRBV10-3 and TRBJ1-5, with a tentative D call TRBD1 (5 bases). V gave up 10 bases and J gave up 0 bases, with 25 bases separating them. This CDR3 contains 18 residues. CDR1 ENHRY and CDR2 SYGVKD come from the germline V gene. As DNA, the CDR3 is TGTGCCACCAGCAGCGCTAGGAGGGACTTAGATAGCAATCAGCCCCAGCATTTT. The encoded protein is CATSSARRDLDSNQPQHF.

Points on this clone: This same CDR3 is encoded by further DNA sequences in the sample. The genes are TRBV9 and TRBJ2-7, with 7 bases that match TRBD1. Germline-derived CDR1 and CDR2 are SGDLS and YYNGEE. V was pared by 3 bases and J by 0 bases, with 3 bases of the junction left unmatched. The CDR3 is 14 residues long. The CDR3 bases are TGTGCCAGCAGCGCCGGGACAGACTCCTACGAGCAGTACTTC. This codes for CASSAGTDSYEQYF.

J is TRBJ2-1 and V is TRBV14; TRBD1 aligns across 7 bases. The trim removed 5 bases at V and 0 bases at J, leaving 7 bases unmatched. Germline CDR1 reads SGHDN; CDR2 reads FVKESK. The CDR3 sequence is 16 residues long. CDR3 in amino acids: CASSTTTGSSYNEQFF. CDR3 DNA sequence: TGTGCCAGCAGCACCACGACAGGGAGCTCCTACAATGAGCAGTTCTTC.

The rearrangement uses TRBV13 and TRBJ1-5; no clear D gene. CDR1 PRHDT and CDR2 FYEKMQ come from the germline V gene (reference sequence). V was cut by 5 bases and J by 2 bases, with 13 bases left in between. The CDR3 has 15 amino acids. The CDR3 here is CASSLSDGRNQPQHF. The CDR3 bases are TGTGCCAGCAGCCTGTCGGACGGTCGCAATCAGCCCCAGCATTTT.

The chain carries TRBV11-2 and TRBJ1-1, with TRBD1 as a possible D gene (5 bases). Germline lookup yields CDR1 SGHAT and CDR2 FQNNGV. With 0 bases removed from V and 5 bases from J, the gap between germline ends came to 10 bases. The CDR3 covers 14 residues. The CDR3 coding sequence is TGTGCCAGCAGCTTAGAGGCAGGGCGGACTGAAGCTTTCTTT. This translates into CASSLEAGRTEAFF.

This sequence joins TRBV7-3 and TRBJ2-1, with D perhaps matching TRBD2 (7 bases). The CDR3 sequence is 16 residues long. Trimming stripped 4 bases from V and 10 bases from J, with 23 bases between. Germline V gene data show CDR1 as SGHTA and CDR2 as FQGTGA. CDR3 sequence (DNA): TGTGCCAGCAGCTCCAAGCCGGGGGGCAAAAGAGGAGAGCAGTTCTTC. It codes for CASSSKPGGKRGEQFF.

The genes are TRBV7-9 and TRBJ1-4, with D uncertain. Trimming cost V 1 base and J 5 bases, with 11 bases left between them. There are 15 residues in the CDR3. Germline V lookup: CDR1 SEHNR, CDR2 FQNEAQ (reference sequence). The CDR3 DNA sequence: TGTGCCAGCAGCTTAGAATACAGTGGGAATGAAAAACTGTTTTTT. This sequence encodes CASSLEYSGNEKLFF.

The gene calls are TRBV19 and TRBJ1-1, with 7 bases fitting TRBD1. Germline V CDR1 and CDR2: LNHDA, SQIVND (reference sequence). Trimming took 2 bases from V and 4 from J; bases not matched to a gene: 4. The CDR3 loop spans 14 amino acids. The CDR3, as DNA: TGTGCCAGTAGTATATACCCAGGGGGCACTGAAGCTTTCTTT. Its translation is CASSIYPGGTEAFF.

The chain couples TRBV5-1 to TRBJ2-7, with 7 bases lining up with TRBD1. The trim removed 0 bases at V and 2 bases at J, leaving 5 bases unmatched. This CDR3 spans 15 amino acids. CDR1 is SGHRS, CDR2 YFSETQ, per germline. The CDR3 nucleotides are TGCGCCAGCAGCTTGGCCCCGGACAGGACCTACGAGCAGTACTTC. Amino acid sequence: CASSLAPDRTYEQYF.

The J gene is TRBJ2-1, the V gene TRBV5-4, with 8 bases lining up with TRBD1. The CDR3 sequence is 13 residues long. V gave up 0 bases and J gave up 7 bases; unmatched junction bases: 0. Per germline, CDR1 SGHNT and CDR2 YYREEE (reference sequence). CDR3 protein: CASSLGQGNEQFF. CDR3 DNA sequence: TGTGCCAGCAGCTTGGGACAGGGGAATGAGCAGTTCTTC. Complete variable domain (other parts from reference TRBV5-4 and TRBJ2-1): ETGVTQSPTHLIKTRGQQVTLRCSSQSGHNTVSWYQQALGQGPQFIFQYYREEENGRGNFPPRFSGLQFPNYSSELNVNALELDDSALYLCASSLGQGNEQFFGPGTRLTVL.

The chain recombines TRBV7-6 with TRBJ1-1; maybe TRBD1 (5 bases). Germline CDR1 and CDR2: SGHVS and FNYEAQ. Trimming shortened V by 1 base and J by 1 base, and 7 bases separated the two germline ends. The length of the CDR3 is 14 residues. DNA for the CDR3: TGTGCCAGCAGCTTAGAAGGGGCGAACACTGAAGCTTTCTTT. This encodes CASSLEGANTEAFF.

In its sample, this clone was seen once. J is TRBJ2-7 and V is TRBV28; the D is unclear. Trimming removed 1 base at V and 3 bases at J, with 10 bases between. This CDR3 is 14 amino acids long. The germline gives CDR1 MDHEN, CDR2 SYDVKM. The DNA for the CDR3 is TGTGCCAGCAGTTTATTGGGTAGGCTCTACGAGCAGTACTTC. This codes for CASSLLGRLYEQYF.

This clone was seen just once. This chain uses TRBV5-1 with TRBJ2-7; no definite D call. The CDR3 totals 15 residues. Germline V gene lookup returns CDR1 SGHRS and CDR2 YFSETQ. Trimming left V 1 base short and J 0 bases short, with 11 bases between. CDR3 DNA sequence: TGCGCCAGCAGCTTGTGGACGGGCGACTCCTACGAGCAGTACTTC. It is translated as CASSLWTGDSYEQYF.

The chain recombines TRBV11-2 with TRBJ1-1; 9 bases are a match to TRBD1. Unmatched junction bases numbered 12, after V lost 7 bases and J lost 9 bases. Looked up from germline, CDR1 is SGHAT and CDR2 is FQNNGV. The CDR3 is 14 residues long. The CDR3 region has the DNA TGTGCCAGCACCAATCAACCTGGACAGGGGAAAGCTTTCTTT. Protein product: CASTNQPGQGKAFF.

The chain is built from TRBV27 and TRBJ2-6, with D perhaps matching TRBD2 (6 bases). Trimming shortened V by 7 bases and J by 0 bases, and 13 bases separated the two germline ends. This CDR3 has 16 residues. The germline V gene encodes CDR1 MNHEY and CDR2 SMNVEV (reference sequence). The DNA of the CDR3 is TGTGCCAGCACGGGAGATACCTCCTCTGGGGCCAACGTCCTGACTTTC. The encoded protein is CASTGDTSSGANVLTF.

The chain couples TRBV10-3 to TRBJ2-7, with D possibly being TRBD2 (6 bases). The CDR3 covers 14 residues. The V end was cut by 4 bases, the J end by 5 bases, with 15 bases between. Germline V gene sequence: CDR1 ENHRY, CDR2 SYGVKD. CDR3 loop: CAISGTISGDEQYF. In DNA form, the CDR3 reads TGTGCCATCAGTGGGACCATTAGCGGCGACGAGCAGTACTTC.

As for this clone: Other DNA sequences in the same sample also yield this CDR3. This chain links TRBV4-1 with TRBJ2-7; unclear D gene. Looked up from germline, CDR1 is MGHRA and CDR2 is YSYEKL. V was pared by 1 base and J by 1 base, with 8 bases between. The CDR3 has 14 amino acids. This chain's CDR3 is CASSQGTASYEQYF. The CDR3 bases are TGCGCCAGCAGCCAAGGGACCGCGTCCTACGAGCAGTACTTC.

The chain uses TRBV25-1 and TRBJ2-7; D unclear. CDR3 length equals 13 residues. Germline-derived CDR1 and CDR2 are MGHDK and SYGVNS. V was clipped by 5 bases and J by 6 bases, with 14 bases between them. CDR3 sequence: CASSQEMVGEQYF. The CDR3 region has the DNA TGTGCCAGCAGTCAGGAGATGGTCGGCGAGCAGTACTTC.

V gene TRBV7-8 combines with J gene TRBJ1-6; no clear D gene. Trimming took off 5 bases at V and 0 bases at J, with 14 bases between the two ends. The CDR3 length is 17 residues. CDR1 and CDR2 from the germline V gene are SGHVS and FQNEAQ. This CDR3 reads CASSPQVPFSYNSPLHF. In nucleotides, the CDR3 is TGTGCCAGCAGCCCCCAAGTCCCGTTCTCCTATAATTCACCCCTCCACTTT. The full variable domain, with the rest looked up from reference TRBV7-8 and TRBJ1-6, is GAGVSQSPRYKVAKRGQDVALRCDPISGHVSLFWYQQALGQGPEFLTYFQNEAQLDKSGLPSDRFFAERPEGSVSTLKIQRTQQEDSAVYLCASSPQVPFSYNSPLHFGNGTRLTVT.

The chain combines TRBV6-5 with TRBJ1-2; D unclear. Looked up from germline, CDR1 is MNHEY and CDR2 is SVGAGI. The CDR3 is 13 amino acids. Trimming took 3 bases from V and 4 from J, leaving 9 bases between them. The CDR3 DNA reads as TGTGCCAGCAGTTATGGGCCAGTCTATGGCTACACCTTC. Amino acid sequence: CASSYGPVYGYTF.